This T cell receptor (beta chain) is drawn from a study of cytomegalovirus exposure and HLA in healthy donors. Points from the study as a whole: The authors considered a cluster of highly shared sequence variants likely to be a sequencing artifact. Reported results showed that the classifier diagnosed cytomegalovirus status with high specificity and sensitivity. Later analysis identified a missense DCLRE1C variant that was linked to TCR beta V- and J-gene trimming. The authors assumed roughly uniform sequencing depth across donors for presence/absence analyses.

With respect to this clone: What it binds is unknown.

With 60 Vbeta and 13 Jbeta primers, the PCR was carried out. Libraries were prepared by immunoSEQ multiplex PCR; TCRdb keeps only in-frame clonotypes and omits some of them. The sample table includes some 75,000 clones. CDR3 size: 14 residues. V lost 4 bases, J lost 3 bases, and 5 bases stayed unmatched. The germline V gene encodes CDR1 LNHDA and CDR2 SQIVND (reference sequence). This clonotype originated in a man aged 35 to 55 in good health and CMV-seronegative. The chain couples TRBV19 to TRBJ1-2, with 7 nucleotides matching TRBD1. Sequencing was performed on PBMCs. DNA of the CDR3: TGTGCCAGTAGTAGACAGGGAGGCGACTATGGCTACACCTTC. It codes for CASSRQGGDYGYTF.